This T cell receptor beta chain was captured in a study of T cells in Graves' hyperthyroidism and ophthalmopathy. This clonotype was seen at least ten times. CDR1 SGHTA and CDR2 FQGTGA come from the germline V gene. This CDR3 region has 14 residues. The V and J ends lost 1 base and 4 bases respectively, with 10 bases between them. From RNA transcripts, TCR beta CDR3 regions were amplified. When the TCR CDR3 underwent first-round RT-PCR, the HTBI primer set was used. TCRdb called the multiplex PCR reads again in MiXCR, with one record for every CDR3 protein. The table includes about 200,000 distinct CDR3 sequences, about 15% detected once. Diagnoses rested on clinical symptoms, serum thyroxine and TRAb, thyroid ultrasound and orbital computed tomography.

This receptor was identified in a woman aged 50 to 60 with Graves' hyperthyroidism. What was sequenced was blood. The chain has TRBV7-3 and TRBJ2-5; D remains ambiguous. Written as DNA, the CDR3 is TGTGCCAGCAGCTTAAACGGGTTTGGAGAGACCCAGTACTTC. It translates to CASSLNGFGETQYF.